The entry below gives a single T cell receptor (beta chain) sequence along with its context. The data were taken from a study of T cells in Graves' hyperthyroidism and ophthalmopathy. What was amplified from RNA transcripts were TCR beta CDR3 regions. The primer set for the first-round RT-PCR of the TCR CDR3 was HTBI. TCRdb re-called the multiplex PCR reads with MiXCR, one entry per CDR3 protein. The profile shows approximately 640,000 distinct CDR3 sequences, about 45% of them singletons. The sequenced sample consisted of peripheral blood or thyroid tissue (not recorded which). This TCR derives from an adult man with Graves' disease, either hyperthyroidism or ophthalmopathy (not recorded which).

The CDR3 region has the DNA TGTGCCAGCCGCGCGGGGGGCGAGGAGACCCAGTACTTC. Its protein product is CASRAGGEETQYF. The rearrangement links TRBV25-1 to TRBJ2-5; 8 positions match TRBD2. The CDR3 is 13 amino acids. V trimming: 8 bases; J trimming: 5 bases; junction bases outside the gene matches: 7. Looked up from germline, CDR1 is MGHDK and CDR2 is SYGVNS.